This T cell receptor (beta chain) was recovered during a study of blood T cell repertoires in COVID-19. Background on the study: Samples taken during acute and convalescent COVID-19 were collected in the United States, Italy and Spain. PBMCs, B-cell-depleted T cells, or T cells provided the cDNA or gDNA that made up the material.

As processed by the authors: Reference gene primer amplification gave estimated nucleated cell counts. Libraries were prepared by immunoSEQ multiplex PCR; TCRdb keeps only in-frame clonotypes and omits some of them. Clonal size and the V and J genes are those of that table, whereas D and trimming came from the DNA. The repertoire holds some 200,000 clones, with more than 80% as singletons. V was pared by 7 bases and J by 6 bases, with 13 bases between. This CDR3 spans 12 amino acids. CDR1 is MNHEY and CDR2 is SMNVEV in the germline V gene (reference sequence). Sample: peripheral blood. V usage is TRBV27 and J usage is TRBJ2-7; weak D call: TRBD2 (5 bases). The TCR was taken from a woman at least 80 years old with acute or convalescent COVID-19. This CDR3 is CASTSGSGEQYF. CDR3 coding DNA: TGTGCCAGCACTTCGGGGAGTGGCGAGCAGTACTTC.